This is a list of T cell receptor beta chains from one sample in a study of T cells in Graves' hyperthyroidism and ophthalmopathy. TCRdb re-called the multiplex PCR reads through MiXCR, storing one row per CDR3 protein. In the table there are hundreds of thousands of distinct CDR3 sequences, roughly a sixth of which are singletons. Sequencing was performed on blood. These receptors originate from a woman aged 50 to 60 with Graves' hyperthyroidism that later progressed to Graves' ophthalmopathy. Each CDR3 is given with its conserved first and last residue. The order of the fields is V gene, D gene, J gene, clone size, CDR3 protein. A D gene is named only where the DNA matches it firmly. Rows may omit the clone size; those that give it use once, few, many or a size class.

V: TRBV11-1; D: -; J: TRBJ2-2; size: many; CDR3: CASSHKQGNTGELFF
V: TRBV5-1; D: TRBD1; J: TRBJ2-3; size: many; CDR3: CASSLTGDFRTDTQYF
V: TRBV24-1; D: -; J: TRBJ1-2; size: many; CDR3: CATSDRTATYGYTF
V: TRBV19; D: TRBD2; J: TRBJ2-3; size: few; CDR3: CASSPLAGGITDTQYF
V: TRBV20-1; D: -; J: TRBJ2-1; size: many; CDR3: CSAPSPGGSGYNEQFF
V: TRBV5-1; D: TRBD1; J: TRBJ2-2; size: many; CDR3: CASSFRGQGSSGELFF
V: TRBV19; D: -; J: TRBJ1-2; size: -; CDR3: CASSIDHDTFYGYTF
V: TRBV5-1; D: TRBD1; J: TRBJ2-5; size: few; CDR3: CASSYGTVETQYF
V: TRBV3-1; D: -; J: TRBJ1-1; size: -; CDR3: CASSLHSLGTTEAFF
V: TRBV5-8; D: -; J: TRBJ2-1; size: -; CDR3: CASSLVWGALYNEQFF
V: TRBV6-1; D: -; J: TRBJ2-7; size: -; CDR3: CASNGLYEQYF
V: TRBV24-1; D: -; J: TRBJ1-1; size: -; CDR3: CATSKGMGTEAFF